This T cell receptor (beta chain) was identified during a study of T cells after posttransplantation cyclophosphamide. Only in-frame clones appear in the TCRdb table, and some are missing; sequencing was by immunoSEQ multiplex PCR. The sample shows about 2,000 clones, approximately 74% of them seen only once. Busulfan-fludarabine conditioning, marrow transplant, and cyclophosphamide on days +3 and +4 were administered. Germline CDR1 and CDR2: SGDLS and YYNGEE. The CDR3 runs to 14 residues. The V and J ends lost 3 bases and 3 bases, in that order; junction bases with no gene match: 5. The V call is TRBV9, the J call TRBJ2-7; 8 bases line up with TRBD2. The material sequenced was PBMCs, taken approximately five weeks after a stem cell transplant with posttransplant cyclophosphamide. The sequence was collected from a male patient between 45 and 60 years old who received an allogeneic stem cell transplant from a related donor and was CMV-positive. Among the T cells, some may be from the graft donor. The CDR3 DNA reads TGTGCCAGCAGCGCCGTTGCGGGAGGCTACGAGCAGTACTTC. Residues: CASSAVAGGYEQYF.